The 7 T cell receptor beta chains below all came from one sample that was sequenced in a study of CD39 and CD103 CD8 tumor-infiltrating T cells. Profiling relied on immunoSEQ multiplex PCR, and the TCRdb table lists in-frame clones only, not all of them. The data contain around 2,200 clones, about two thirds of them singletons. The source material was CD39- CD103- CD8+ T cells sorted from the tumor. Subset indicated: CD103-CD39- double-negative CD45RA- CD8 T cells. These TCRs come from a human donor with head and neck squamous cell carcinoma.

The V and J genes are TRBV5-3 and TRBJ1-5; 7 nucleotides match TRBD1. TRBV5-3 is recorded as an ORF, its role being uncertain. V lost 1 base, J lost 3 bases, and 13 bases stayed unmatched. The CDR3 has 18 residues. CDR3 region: CARSLSDRETDNNQPQHF. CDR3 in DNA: TGTGCCAGAAGCTTGTCCGACAGGGAGACGGATAACAATCAGCCCCAGCATTTT.

The CDR3: CASEMTGGIGKQYF. The CDR3 bases are TGTGCCAGTGAGATGACGGGGGGGATTGGTAAGCAGTACTTC. This rearrangement joins TRBV19 to TRBJ2-7; 8 nucleotides agree with TRBD2. Unmatched junction bases numbered 14, after V lost 8 bases and J lost 8 bases. Per germline, CDR1 LNHDA and CDR2 SQIVND (reference sequence). The CDR3 has 14 residues.

The chain's CDR3 is CASREGLSYEQYF. CDR3 bases: TGTGCCAGCAGGGAGGGACTCTCCTACGAGCAGTACTTC. The chain has TRBV7-9 and TRBJ2-7; a weak D match, TRBD2 (6 bases). This CDR3 is 13 amino acids long. The germline V and J ends were trimmed by 6 bases and 0 bases, with 9 bases remaining between them. Germline V CDR1 and CDR2: SEHNR, FQNEAQ (reference sequence).

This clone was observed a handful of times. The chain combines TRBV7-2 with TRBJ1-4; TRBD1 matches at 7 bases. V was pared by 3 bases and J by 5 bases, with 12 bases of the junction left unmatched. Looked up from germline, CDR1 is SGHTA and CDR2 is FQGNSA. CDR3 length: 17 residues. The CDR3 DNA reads TGTGCCAGCAGCTTTTTCCACCACGGGACAGTCAATGAAAAACTGTTTTTT. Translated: CASSFFHHGTVNEKLFF.

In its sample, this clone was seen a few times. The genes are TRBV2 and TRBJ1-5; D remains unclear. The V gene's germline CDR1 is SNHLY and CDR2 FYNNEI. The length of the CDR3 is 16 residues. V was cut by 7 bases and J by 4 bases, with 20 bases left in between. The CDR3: CASNPSPGASNQPQHF. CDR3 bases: TGTGCCAGCAACCCCTCGCCAGGCGCCTCAAATCAGCCCCAGCATTTT.

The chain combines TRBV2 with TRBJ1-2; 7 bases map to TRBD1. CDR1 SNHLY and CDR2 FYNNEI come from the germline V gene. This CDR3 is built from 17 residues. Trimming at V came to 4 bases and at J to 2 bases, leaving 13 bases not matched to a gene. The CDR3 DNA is TGTGCCAGCAGTGGGAAGGCTCGACAGGGATTAAACTATGGCTACACCTTC. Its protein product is CASSGKARQGLNYGYTF.

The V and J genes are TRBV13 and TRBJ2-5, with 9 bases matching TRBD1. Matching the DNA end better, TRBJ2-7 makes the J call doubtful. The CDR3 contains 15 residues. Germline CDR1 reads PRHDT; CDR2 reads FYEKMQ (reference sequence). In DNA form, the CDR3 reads TGTGCCAGCAGATTACAGGGGGCGCAGGGCTACGAGCAGTACTTC. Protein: CASRLQGAQGYEQYF.